The clone carrying this T cell receptor (beta chain) has only a few counts. Its antigen is not known. This record belongs to a study of beta chain features in type 1 diabetes. Study-level results: Shortening of TCRB CDR3s, moderate but significant, appeared in all four CD4+ subsets of Type 1 diabetes patients.

Expressed TCRB transcripts were sequenced, since all the RNA that had been isolated was reverse transcribed. It was found that naive, central memory and regulatory T cell samples averaged around 3.5 million reads. Profiling relied on immunoSEQ multiplex PCR, and the TCRdb table lists in-frame clones only, not all of them. The repertoire consists of more than 250,000 clones, with roughly 22% occurring once and the leading ten covering about 0.027%. The sample taken for sequencing was naive CD4+ T cells from blood. The receptor comes from a middle-aged woman with type 1 diabetes.

The CDR3 DNA sequence: TGTGCCAGCAGCTGGGGACAGGCGAACACTGAAGCTTTCTTT. Its protein is CASSWGQANTEAFF. The rearrangement links TRBV7-3 to TRBJ1-1, with 8 bases lining up with TRBD1. Germline V gene data show CDR1 as SGHTA and CDR2 as FQGTGA. Trimming removed 4 bases from V and 1 base from J; junction bases left unmatched: 2. The CDR3 is made up of 14 amino acids.